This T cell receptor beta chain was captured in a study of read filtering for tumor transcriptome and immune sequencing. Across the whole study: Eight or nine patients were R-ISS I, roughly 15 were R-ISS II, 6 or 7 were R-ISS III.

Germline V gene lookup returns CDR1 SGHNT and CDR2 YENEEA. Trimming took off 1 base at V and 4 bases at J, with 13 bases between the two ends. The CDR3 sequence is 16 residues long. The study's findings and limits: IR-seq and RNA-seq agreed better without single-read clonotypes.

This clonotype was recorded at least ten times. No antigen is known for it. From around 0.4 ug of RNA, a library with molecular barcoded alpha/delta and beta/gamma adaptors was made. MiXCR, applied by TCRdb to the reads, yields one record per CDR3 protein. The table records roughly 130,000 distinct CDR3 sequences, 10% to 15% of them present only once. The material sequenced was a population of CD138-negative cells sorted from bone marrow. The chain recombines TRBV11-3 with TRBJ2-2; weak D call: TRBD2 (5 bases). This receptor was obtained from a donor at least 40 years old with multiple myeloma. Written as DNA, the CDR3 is TGTGCCAGCAGCTTAGTGACGTTTCGGGGCACCGGGGAGCTGTTTTTT. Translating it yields CASSLVTFRGTGELFF.